One sample yielded the 3 T cell receptor beta chains listed below, sequenced in a study of shared clonotypes between healthy human individuals. Repertoires were generated with immunoSEQ multiplex PCR, while TCRdb's copy carries only in-frame clones and drops some. The data show around 2.5 million clones, roughly 93% seen once. The sequenced material came from naive CD4+ T cells from PBMCs. Subset specified: CD45RA+ positively selected. The source of these receptors is a man aged 18 to 35 in good health. Some clones in this sample may be carry-over from other donors' samples.

The J gene is TRBJ2-7, the V gene TRBV18; possible D gene TRBD2, 6 bases. This CDR3 has 13 residues. Between the trimmed V and J ends, which lost 9 bases and 6 bases, there was a span of 18 bases. Germline V lookup: CDR1 KGHSH, CDR2 LQKENI. CDR3 residues: CASRTILDGEQYF. DNA of the CDR3: TGTGCCAGTCGGACTATTCTTGATGGCGAGCAGTACTTC.

The rearrangement joins TRBV9 to TRBJ2-7, with 7 bases fitting TRBD2. This CDR3 comprises 15 residues. Per the germline V gene, CDR1 is SGDLS and CDR2 is YYNGEE. V was clipped by 4 bases and J by 0 bases; unmatched bases: 7. The CDR3 protein is CASSLSGGSSYEQYF. The CDR3 bases are TGTGCCAGCAGCCTGAGTGGCGGGAGCTCCTACGAGCAGTACTTC.

This clone was counted only a few times. This sequence joins TRBV9 and TRBJ2-1; D gene unclear. The germline gives CDR1 SGDLS, CDR2 YYNGEE. This CDR3 has 15 residues. The germline V and J ends were trimmed by 3 bases and 7 bases, with 17 bases remaining between them. The CDR3 DNA is TGTGCCAGCAGCGAAGTGGGCGCCAGTCCTAATGAGCAGTTCTTC. The encoded protein is CASSEVGASPNEQFF.